This T cell receptor (beta chain) was sequenced during a study of blood T cells in healthy people across ages (dated by TCRdb to between 2014 and 2017). Context from the whole study: Template switching captured roughly one uniquely barcoded TCR beta cDNA molecule per two T cells in model experiments. Age-related changes in TCR beta repertoire diversity were measured in the study by deep sequencing normalized with unique cDNA molecular identifiers. The donors were split into four age groups: young (average approximately 16 years), middle-aged (roughly 39), aged (around 67) and long-lived (approximately 80). To avoid experimental bias, donors of different ages were randomly spread across the sequencing lanes. Using the same blood draw, the study looked at two additional independent replicas of 1 million unique cDNA reads for two donors, one aged 18 to 30 and the other aged 80 or older. General findings and caveats noted by the study authors: Because donor CMV infection status was unknown, age-related changes in expanded clonotypes were potentially confounded. Estimates of total diversity from one million sequenced T cells were regarded as lower bounds and underestimates. There was a strong correlation between observed TCR beta diversity and the percentage of naive T cells measured by flow cytometry. Compared with the aged group, the long-lived group had more naive CD4+ T cells, fewer expanded clones and increased TCR diversity, a pattern suggesting age selection. Bulk unsorted PBMC profiling prevented conclusive comparison of naive and antigen-experienced compartments. Observed TCR beta diversity per million T cells fell roughly linearly with age, and a significant reduction was already apparent by age roughly 40.

Systemically healthy Caucasian individuals from Russia, some 40 in total and aged roughly 6 to 90 years, were included as donors. Each donor gave 8 to 10 milliliters of peripheral blood, collected into EDTA-treated Vacutainer tubes. Ficoll-Paque density-gradient centrifugation was used to isolate PBMCs, with at least 7 million obtained per sample. Trizol reagent was used to extract total RNA from the PBMCs, yielding at least 5 micrograms per sample. For every donor, flow cytometry on a PBMC aliquot measured the percentage of naive CD45RAhigh/CD27high T cells. In its sample, this clonotype was seen a few times. Its antigen is unknown. No per-base quality is available; no much larger clone lies one base away. Library generation was performed with 5' RACE. The sequencer listed for this sample is Illumina HiSeq 2500. The second PCR ran for roughly 7 to 12 cycles and used a J-beta primer mix along with a sample-barcoded 5' primer. Each TCR beta cDNA molecule received a unique molecular identifier from a template-switch 5' adaptor carrying 12 random nucleotides. Each sample yielded at least 3 million CDR3-containing paired-end reads. First-strand cDNA synthesis was performed from all RNA using the Mint cDNA synthesis kit, with priming by a TRBC-specific oligonucleotide. After uracil-DNA glycosylase treatment, a first 18-cycle PCR used universal primers M1SS and BC2_uni_R on all cDNA. As for the original processing: For normalization, 1 million high-quality reads were randomly selected from each sample, with every read carrying a distinct molecular identifier. Reads with shared molecular identifiers were discarded instead of being binned into consensus sequences. CDR3 identification, clonotype clustering and error correction used MiTCR with a Q25 quality threshold and the strictest error-elimination algorithm. Lower-bound total TCR beta diversity was estimated with a nonparametric unseen species model using Euler transformation. TCRdb took the public reads, trimmed them with fastp at Q25, ran MiXCR for clone calling and kept in-frame beta chains. Under each unique CDR3 protein, matching rows form one entry showing the most common genes and DNA. TCRdb, rather than the study authors, made the V and J calls. Here the sample has around 990,000 distinct CDR3 sequences; approximately 38% occur a single time. The ten largest clones capture around 13% of the sample.

The germline ends are 10 bases apart after V is trimmed by 2 bases and J by 3 bases. The CDR3 sequence holds 14 residues, the cysteine and phenylalanine included. The DNA shown is the 42-base CDR3, in frame from base 1. CDR1 and CDR2 were assigned from the germline V gene as MNHEY and SVGEGT. The source material was blood. The receptor chain draws on TRBV6-2 or TRBV6-3 and TRBJ1-1; a tentative D call is TRBD1 (6 bases match). This clonotype was obtained from a man between 18 and 29 years old in good health. The base sequence is TGTGCCAGCAGTTACCGGGGGGCGGACACTGAAGCTTTCTTT. The encoded protein is CASSYRGADTEAFF.